This is a list of T cell receptor beta chains from one sample in a study of T cells in Graves' hyperthyroidism and ophthalmopathy. One entry per CDR3 protein results from TCRdb running MiXCR on the multiplex PCR reads. The sample lists around 420,000 distinct CDR3 sequences; around 13% were seen once. The specimen was blood. These receptor sequences come from a woman aged 18-29 years with Graves' hyperthyroidism. Each CDR3 is given with its conserved first and last residue. D genes are given only for firm matches. Size is omitted from some rows. Given values are once, few, many or a class for expanded clones.

abundance,d_gene,j_gene,v_gene,CDR3aa,CDR3nt
few,TRBD2,TRBJ2-3,TRBV20-1,CSARELAGVRDTQYF,TGCAGTGCTAGAGAACTAGCGGGAGTCAGGGATACGCAGTATTTT
many,TRBD1,TRBJ1-1,TRBV11-2,CASSPGQGPNTEAFF,TGTGCCAGCAGCCCAGGACAGGGTCCGAACACTGAAGCTTTCTTT
.,TRBD1,TRBJ1-5,TRBV12-3/TRBV12-4,CASNRGDQPQHF,TGTGCCAGCAACAGGGGCGATCAGCCCCAGCATTTT
many,.,TRBJ1-1,TRBV11-2,CASSLQGRSTEAFF,TGTGCCAGCAGCTTACAGGGTAGGAGCACTGAAGCTTTCTTT
many,.,TRBJ1-5,TRBV12-3/TRBV12-4,CASSLVGGGNQPQHF,TGTGCCAGCAGTTTGGTCGGGGGCGGCAATCAGCCCCAGCATTTT
.,.,TRBJ2-1,TRBV30,CAWSTGDYNEQFF,TGTGCCTGGAGTACAGGCGACTACAATGAGCAGTTCTTC
many,TRBD2,TRBJ2-3,TRBV20-1,CSASDAGGWGTDTQYF,TGCAGTGCTAGCGACGCGGGAGGATGGGGCACAGATACGCAGTATTTT
many,.,TRBJ1-2,TRBV7-2,CASSLATGNYGYTF,TGTGCCAGCAGCTTAGCTACAGGAAACTATGGCTACACCTTC
few,.,TRBJ2-2,TRBV19,CASSIEPSKSGELFF,TGTGCCAGTAGTATAGAGCCTAGCAAATCCGGGGAGCTGTTTTTT
many,.,TRBJ2-1,TRBV2,CASSERGTYNEQFF,TGTGCCAGCAGTGAGCGGGGAACCTACAATGAGCAGTTCTTC
.,TRBD2,TRBJ2-2,TRBV20-1,CSAGLAGGTGELFF,TGCAGTGCTGGACTAGCGGGGGGCACCGGGGAGCTGTTTTTT
.,.,TRBJ2-3,TRBV3-1,CASSQEEMRLRPTDTQYF,TGTGCCAGCAGCCAAGAAGAGATGAGACTAAGACCCACAGATACGCAGTATTTT
many,TRBD2,TRBJ2-5,TRBV20-1,CSAILAGVTQYF,TGCAGTGCTATATTAGCGGGAGTGACCCAGTACTTC
many,.,TRBJ1-1,TRBV12-3/TRBV12-4,CASSFSLRPNTEAFF,TGTGCCAGCAGTTTCAGCCTCCGGCCGAACACTGAAGCTTTCTTT
few,.,TRBJ2-1,TRBV29-1,CSVEGTSGGEQFF,TGCAGCGTTGAAGGCACAAGCGGCGGTGAGCAGTTCTTC